Presented here are 14 T cell receptor beta chains from one specimen sequenced in a study of blood T cell repertoires in COVID-19. Produced via immunoSEQ multiplex PCR; TCRdb's table is partial and in-frame only. The repertoire holds more than 95,000 clones, with around nine tenths as singletons. The sequenced sample was peripheral blood. The receptors here all came from a man aged 50-60 years with acute or convalescent COVID-19.

The V gene is TRBV7-2, the J gene TRBJ2-3; 9 bases agree with TRBD1. The germline V gene encodes CDR1 SGHTA and CDR2 FQGNSA. After removal of 3 bases from V and 2 bases from J, the junction contained 3 bases not matched to a gene. The CDR3 has 15 residues. The CDR3 reads CASSLGTGFTDTQYF. The CDR3, as DNA: TGTGCCAGCAGCTTGGGGACAGGGTTCACAGATACGCAGTATTTT.

The chain couples TRBV6-5 to TRBJ1-1; D might be TRBD1 (5 bases). CDR1 MNHEY and CDR2 SVGAGI come from the germline V gene. CDR3 length equals 15 residues. Trimming cost V 0 bases and J 6 bases, with 14 bases left between them. CDR3 region: CASSYSLGLGSEAFF. The CDR3 DNA reads as TGTGCCAGCAGTTACTCGTTGGGGCTCGGATCTGAAGCTTTCTTT.

The rearrangement links TRBV10-2 to TRBJ2-7; TRBD2 agrees at 10 bases. The CDR3 loop spans 15 amino acids. Germline CDR1 WSHSY, CDR2 SAAADI. After removal of 6 bases from V and 3 bases from J, the junction contained 8 bases not matched to a gene. The CDR3 loop is CASRPLRTSGYEQYF. The CDR3 DNA sequence: TGCGCCAGCAGGCCCCTCCGGACTAGCGGCTACGAGCAGTACTTC.

The sample holds a few counts of this clone. The chain uses TRBV24-1 and TRBJ2-2, with 9 bases fitting TRBD1. V dropped 4 bases and J dropped 5; count of bases not matched to a gene: 7. Germline CDR1 KGHDR, CDR2 SFDVKD. The CDR3 loop spans 16 amino acids. In DNA, the CDR3 is TGTGCCACCAGTGAGACGGGACAGGGTCGGACCGGGGAGCTGTTTTTT. It codes for CATSETGQGRTGELFF.

The chain uses TRBV6-5 and TRBJ1-2, with D tentatively TRBD1 (5 bases). The CDR3 consists of 14 residues. The germline CDR1 and CDR2 sequences are MNHEY and SVGAGI. V was cut by 8 bases and J by 7 bases, with 20 bases left in between. CDR3: CASGIGVGGSGYTF. DNA for the CDR3: TGTGCCAGCGGTATAGGGGTCGGGGGTTCTGGCTACACCTTC.

The V call is TRBV5-1, the J call TRBJ2-7; 11 bases align to TRBD2. Losses at the gene ends were 2 bases for V and 7 bases for J; bases not matched to a gene: 8. In germline, CDR1 is SGHRS, CDR2 YFSETQ. The CDR3 length is 15 residues. The CDR3 region is CASSFLAGGLGEQYF. Here the CDR3 DNA reads TGCGCCAGCAGCTTCCTAGCGGGAGGCCTCGGTGAGCAGTACTTC.

This chain uses TRBV5-8 with TRBJ1-4, with D unresolved. The CDR3 extends over 16 amino acids. V gave up 4 bases and J gave up 0 bases, with 13 bases separating them. Germline assignment: CDR1 SGHTS and CDR2 YDEGEE. The CDR3 here is CASSPPRAPTNEKLFF. CDR3 bases: TGTGCCAGCAGCCCTCCGAGGGCTCCAACTAATGAAAAACTGTTTTTT.

The chain couples TRBV5-1 to TRBJ1-2; 7 nucleotides match TRBD1. Germline-derived CDR1 and CDR2 are SGHRS and YFSETQ. The CDR3 length is 16 residues. J gave up 7 bases and V 1 base, and 13 bases lay outside the gene matches. This CDR3 reads CASSLSSSTGPAGYTF. CDR3 nucleotides: TGCGCCAGCAGCTTGTCGTCCTCGACAGGGCCCGCTGGCTACACCTTC.

V and J are TRBV6-6 and TRBJ1-3, with D unclear. Deletions cut 0 bases from V and 1 base from J, with 7 bases between. The CDR3 contains 15 residues. The germline gives CDR1 MNHNY, CDR2 SVGAGI (reference sequence). CDR3 nucleotides: TGTGCCAGCAGTTACTCGGCAGGATCTGGAAACACCATATATTTT. It is translated as CASSYSAGSGNTIYF.

In this sample, this clone turned up a few times. Other DNA variants within this sample encode the same CDR3. The chain joins TRBV4-3 to TRBJ2-7, with 8 bases that match TRBD1. With 0 bases clipped from V and 5 bases from J, the junction kept 3 bases outside the gene matches. Germline V gene lookup returns CDR1 LGHNA and CDR2 YSLEER. The CDR3 runs to 14 residues. CDR3 DNA: TGCGCCAGCAGCCAAGATAGGGGACAGGACGAGCAGTACTTC. Amino acid sequence: CASSQDRGQDEQYF.

The chain links TRBV11-3 to TRBJ2-1, with 7 bases identical to TRBD2. The ends lost 5 bases at V and 9 bases at J; junction bases unmatched: 16. Germline V lookup: CDR1 SGHNT, CDR2 YENEEA. This CDR3 comprises 16 residues. In DNA form, the CDR3 reads TGTGCCAGCAGCCCGTCAGAGAGGCTAGCGGAGCCTGAGCAGTTCTTC. Translated: CASSPSERLAEPEQFF.

This sequence joins TRBV7-9 and TRBJ2-3; 7 bases are shared with TRBD1. Germline CDR1 is SEHNR and CDR2 is FQNEAQ (reference sequence). There are 14 residues in the CDR3. V lost 1 base, J lost 6 bases, and 4 bases stayed unmatched. This chain's CDR3 is CASSLGQGADTQYF. In DNA form, the CDR3 reads TGTGCCAGCAGCTTAGGACAGGGAGCCGATACGCAGTATTTT.

This clone was detected only once. V usage is TRBV7-6 and J usage is TRBJ2-7; the match to TRBD1 covers 7 bases. The CDR3 length is 13 residues. The ends lost 6 bases at V and 3 bases at J; junction bases unmatched: 5. The germline gives CDR1 SGHVS, CDR2 FNYEAQ. As DNA, the CDR3 is TGTGCCAGCAGTAAGGGACAGAACTACGAGCAGTACTTC. Translation: CASSKGQNYEQYF.

This chain joins TRBV5-8 and TRBJ1-5; D unresolved. Germline values: CDR1 SGHTS, CDR2 YDEGEE. The CDR3 runs to 15 residues. Trimming shortened V by 2 bases and J by 0 bases, and 9 bases separated the two germline ends. CDR3 coding DNA: TGTGCCAGCAGCTTCGTCGGGTATAGCAATCAGCCCCAGCATTTT. It encodes CASSFVGYSNQPQHF.